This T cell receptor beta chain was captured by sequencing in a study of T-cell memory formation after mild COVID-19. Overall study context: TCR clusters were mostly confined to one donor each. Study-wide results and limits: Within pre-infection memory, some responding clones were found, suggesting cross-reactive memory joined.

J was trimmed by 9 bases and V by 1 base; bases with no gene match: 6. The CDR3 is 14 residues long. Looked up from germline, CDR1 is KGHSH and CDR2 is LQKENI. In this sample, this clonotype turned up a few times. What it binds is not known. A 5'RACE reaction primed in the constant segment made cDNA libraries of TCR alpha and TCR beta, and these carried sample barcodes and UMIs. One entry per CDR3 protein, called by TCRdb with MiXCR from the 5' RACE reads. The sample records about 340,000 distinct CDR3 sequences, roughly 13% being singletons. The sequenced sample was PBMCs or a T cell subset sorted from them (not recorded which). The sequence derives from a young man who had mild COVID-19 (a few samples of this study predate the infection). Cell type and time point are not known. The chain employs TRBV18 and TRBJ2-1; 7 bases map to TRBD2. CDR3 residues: CASSPREGQGEQFF. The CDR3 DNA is TGTGCCAGCTCACCACGGGAGGGGCAGGGTGAGCAGTTCTTC.